What follows are 11 T cell receptor beta chains derived from one specimen sequenced in a study of Ad26.COV2.S vaccination and SARS-CoV-2 variants. Treatment given: some 20 received Ad26.COV2.S at low or high dose, single or two shots; 5 received placebo; per-sample allocation not given. Sampling occurred on day 63 after the first vaccine or placebo injection. TCRdb's table, derived via immunoSEQ multiplex PCR, lists solely in-frame clones and lacks some. This sample yields around 450,000 clones, of which nearly 90% are seen a single time; about 1.7% belongs to the top ten. The specimen was peripheral blood, collected in a trial of Ad26.COV2.S vaccine versus placebo. These receptors were taken from a person aged 18-60 years who received the Ad26.COV2.S COVID-19 vaccine or a placebo.

The chain uses TRBV28 and TRBJ2-2; 9 nucleotides agree with TRBD1. V shed 6 bases and J 4 bases; nucleotides not matched to a gene: 3. CDR1 and CDR2 from the germline V gene are MDHEN and SYDVKM. The length of the CDR3 is 14 residues. Written as DNA, the CDR3 is TGTGCCAGCAGCACGGGACAGGGCACCGGGGAGCTGTTTTTT. This codes for CASSTGQGTGELFF.

The chain links TRBV6-2 or TRBV6-3 to TRBJ1-2; no reliable D call. This CDR3 comprises 15 residues. The germline CDR1 and CDR2 sequences are MNHEY and SVGEGT. V lost 6 bases to trimming and J lost 4 bases, with 18 bases between them. The CDR3, as DNA: TGTGCCAGCAGCCACGCTGGGGAGCCGGGCTATGGCTACACCTTC. Translated: CASSHAGEPGYGYTF.

The chain combines TRBV5-1 with TRBJ2-1, with D perhaps TRBD2 (6 bases). Germline V lookup: CDR1 SGHRS, CDR2 YFSETQ. Between the trimmed V and J ends, which lost 7 bases and 9 bases, there was a span of 14 bases. The CDR3 loop spans 12 amino acids. DNA for the CDR3: TGCGCCAGCGATATGGGGGGTACTGAGCAGTTCTTC. It yields the protein CASDMGGTEQFF. Full variable domain (outside the CDR3, taken from reference TRBV5-1 and TRBJ2-1): KAGVTQTPRYLIKTRGQQVTLSCSPISGHRSVSWYQQTPGQGLQFLFEYFSETQRNKGNFPGRFSGRQFSNSRSEMNVSTLELGDSALYLCASDMGGTEQFFGPGTRLTVL.

The chain uses TRBV10-3 and TRBJ2-3; TRBD2 aligns across 12 bases. CDR1 and CDR2 from the germline V gene are ENHRY and SYGVKD. The CDR3 has 16 residues. Trimming cost V 6 bases and J 3 bases; bases outside gene matches: 7. The CDR3 DNA reads as TGTGCCATCAGCCTTAAGCTAGCGGGGGGGACAGATACGCAGTATTTT. Protein sequence: CAISLKLAGGTDTQYF.

J is TRBJ1-6 and V is TRBV5-1; D is undetermined. CDR3 length equals 15 residues. V lost 3 bases and J 7 bases, leaving 14 bases between the germline ends. Germline V gene sequence: CDR1 SGHRS, CDR2 YFSETQ. The DNA for the CDR3 is TGCGCCAGCAGCTCGAATTTCCCGGACAATTCACCCCTCCACTTT. Protein: CASSSNFPDNSPLHF.

The V and J genes are TRBV18 and TRBJ1-1; D remains unclear. CDR3 length equals 14 residues. Germline V lookup: CDR1 KGHSH, CDR2 LQKENI. The germline V and J ends were trimmed by 2 bases and 5 bases, with 12 bases remaining between them. The CDR3 spells CASSPLEKTTEAFF. The DNA for the CDR3 is TGTGCCAGCTCACCATTGGAAAAGACTACTGAAGCTTTCTTT.

The rearrangement joins TRBV7-9 to TRBJ2-3; 7 bases are shared with TRBD2. The CDR3 consists of 14 residues. The V segment lost 8 bases and the J segment 1 base; nucleotides outside the gene matches: 6. Looked up from germline, CDR1 is SEHNR and CDR2 is FQNEAQ (reference sequence). CDR3 bases: TGTGCCAGCGGAATTGCGGGGGGCACAGATACGCAGTATTTT. Its protein is CASGIAGGTDTQYF.

The V call is TRBV27, the J call TRBJ2-7; possibly TRBD2 for D (6 bases). The germline V gene has CDR1 MNHEY and CDR2 SMNVEV (reference sequence). The CDR3 totals 12 residues. V was trimmed by 4 bases and J by 6 bases, leaving 10 bases between them. This CDR3 is CASSWRGGEQYF. Written as DNA, the CDR3 is TGTGCCAGCAGTTGGAGGGGAGGCGAGCAGTACTTC.

CDR3 in DNA: TGTGCCAGCAGCGGGTCGACAGGGAGGCTAGCCAAAAACATTCAGTACTTC. Protein: CASSGSTGRLAKNIQYF. The gene calls are TRBV7-8 and TRBJ2-4; weak D call: TRBD1 (7 bases). The CDR3 covers 17 residues. V lost 5 bases and J lost 0, with 17 bases in between. Germline-derived CDR1 and CDR2 are SGHVS and FQNEAQ.

The chain has TRBV6-5 and TRBJ2-1, with D possibly being TRBD1 (5 bases). Germline CDR1 and CDR2: MNHEY and SVGAGI. The CDR3 extends over 15 amino acids. V shed 1 base and J shed 4 bases, with 11 bases lying between them. CDR3 residues: CASSYWGENYNEQFF. The CDR3, as DNA: TGTGCCAGCAGTTACTGGGGCGAAAATTACAATGAGCAGTTCTTC.

The chain recombines TRBV7-9 with TRBJ1-2; D may be TRBD1 (6 bases). Trimming took 5 bases from V and 8 from J, leaving 15 bases between them. Germline V gives CDR1 SEHNR, CDR2 FQNEAQ (reference sequence). The CDR3 loop spans 13 amino acids. This CDR3 reads CASSLRGHGGYTF. CDR3 nucleotide sequence: TGTGCCAGCAGCCTTAGGGGACACGGCGGCTACACCTTC. Full variable domain (missing parts from reference TRBV7-9 and TRBJ1-2): DTGVSQNPRHKITKRGQNVTFRCDPISEHNRLYWYRQTLGQGPEFLTYFQNEAQLEKSRLLSDRFSAERPKGSFSTLEIQRTEQGDSAMYLCASSLRGHGGYTFGSGTRLTVV.